These 29 T cell receptor beta chains originate from one sample sequenced in a study of radiotherapy plus CTLA-4 blockade in lung cancer. Measured with immunoSEQ multiplex PCR; TCRdb has only the in-frame clones, and not every one. The repertoire consists of roughly 80,000 clones, with about 79% occurring once and the leading ten covering less than 4%. The material was peripheral blood, obtained from a patient treated with radiotherapy plus ipilimumab. The receptors derive from a human donor with non-small cell lung cancer who had a partial response to radiotherapy plus ipilimumab. Some clones in this sample may be carry-over from other donors' samples.

This clone has more than one count but fewer than ten. The chain couples TRBV28 to TRBJ1-2; 8 bases align to TRBD1. V dropped 6 bases and J dropped 3; count of bases not matched to a gene: 6. The CDR3 runs to 14 residues. Germline V gene data show CDR1 as MDHEN and CDR2 as SYDVKM. The CDR3: CASRGQGGDYGYTF. CDR3 sequence (DNA): TGTGCCAGCAGAGGACAGGGTGGAGACTATGGCTACACCTTC.

The rearrangement links TRBV7-8 to TRBJ2-3; no reliable D call. The V gene lost 6 bases and the J gene lost 4 bases, with 11 bases spanning the gap. The CDR3 sequence is 13 residues long. Germline assignment: CDR1 SGHVS and CDR2 FQNEAQ. The CDR3: CASSYINSDTQYF. CDR3 sequence (DNA): TGTGCCAGCAGTTACATCAATTCAGATACGCAGTATTTT.

J is TRBJ2-3 and V is TRBV6-6; 7 bases map to TRBD2. Germline-derived CDR1 and CDR2 are MNHNY and SVGAGI (reference sequence). Unmatched junction bases numbered 10, after V lost 6 bases and J lost 4 bases. The CDR3 extends over 15 amino acids. The CDR3 protein is CASREGLSHADTQYF. In DNA, the CDR3 is TGTGCCAGCAGGGAGGGACTATCACACGCAGATACGCAGTATTTT.

This CDR3 is CASSSGTGAYEQYF. The CDR3 DNA reads TGTGCCAGCAGCTCTGGGACAGGGGCCTACGAGCAGTACTTC. The chain carries TRBV13 and TRBJ2-5, with 10 bases aligning to TRBD1. Near its end, the DNA agrees better with TRBJ2-7, so the J call may be wrong. Germline V gene sequence: CDR1 PRHDT, CDR2 FYEKMQ (reference sequence). The CDR3 has 14 amino acids.

The V and J genes are TRBV7-2 and TRBJ2-1; 9 bases are shared with TRBD2. CDR1 is SGHTA and CDR2 is FQGNSA in the germline V gene. V dropped 3 bases and J dropped 6; count of bases not matched to a gene: 6. The CDR3 runs to 15 residues. The CDR3: CASSLGRGGINEQFF. The CDR3 DNA is TGTGCCAGCAGCTTGGGGCGGGGGGGCATCAATGAGCAGTTCTTC. Combining the CDR3 with reference TRBV7-2 and TRBJ2-1 gives the whole variable domain GAGVSQSPSNKVTEKGKDVELRCDPISGHTALYWYRQSLGQGLEFLIYFQGNSAPDKSGLPSDRFSAERTGGSVSTLTIQRTQQEDSAVYLCASSLGRGGINEQFFGPGTRLTVL.

The chain recombines TRBV7-6 with TRBJ2-5; 15 bases fit TRBD2. The CDR3 is 21 amino acids. The germline V gene encodes CDR1 SGHVS and CDR2 FNYEAQ. After removal of 1 base from V and 5 bases from J, the junction contained 17 bases not matched to a gene. The CDR3 protein is CASSLGLGTSGGPGVVETQYF. As DNA, the CDR3 is TGTGCCAGCAGCTTAGGTCTCGGGACTAGCGGGGGGCCAGGGGTGGTTGAGACCCAGTACTTC.

In its sample, this clone was seen once. The V and J genes are TRBV29-1 and TRBJ2-1; 9 positions agree with TRBD2. The J segment lost 2 bases and the V segment lost 6 bases, leaving 8 bases of the junction unmatched. The CDR3 spans 15 residues. CDR1 is SQVTM and CDR2 is ANQGSEA in the germline V gene. This chain's CDR3 is CSVTEAGGAYNEQFF. Written as DNA, the CDR3 is TGCAGCGTGACCGAAGCGGGAGGTGCCTACAATGAGCAGTTCTTC.

The CDR3 sequence is CASSAEGSSYNEQFF. CDR3 DNA: TGTGCCAGCAGTGCTGAGGGTAGCTCCTACAATGAGCAGTTCTTC. The chain couples TRBV2 to TRBJ2-1, with TRBD2 as a possible D gene (5 bases). Trimming took off 4 bases at V and 0 bases at J, with 10 bases between the two ends. The CDR3 contains 15 residues. CDR1 SNHLY and CDR2 FYNNEI come from the germline V gene.

This clone was counted between two and nine times. The chain uses TRBV28 and TRBJ1-5; unclear D gene. Per germline, CDR1 MDHEN and CDR2 SYDVKM. Trimming took off 4 bases at V and 1 base at J, with 11 bases between the two ends. There are 15 residues in the CDR3. The CDR3: CASSSMGGSNQPQHF. The CDR3 DNA follows: TGTGCCAGCAGTTCCATGGGCGGGAGCAATCAGCCCCAGCATTTT.

This clone was observed once. This sequence joins TRBV6-5 and TRBJ1-5; weak D call: TRBD1 (5 bases). This CDR3 spans 13 amino acids. Germline V gene lookup returns CDR1 MNHEY and CDR2 SVGAGI. V shed 6 bases and J shed 3 bases, with 9 bases lying between them. The CDR3 DNA reads as TGTGCCAGCAGAAGACAGTTCAATCAGCCCCAGCATTTT. Protein: CASRRQFNQPQHF.

This clone was seen only once. The chain couples TRBV7-8 to TRBJ2-2, with TRBD1 matching 8 bases. After removal of 5 bases from V and 5 bases from J, the junction contained 19 bases not matched to a gene. The CDR3 runs to 19 residues. Germline V gene sequence: CDR1 SGHVS, CDR2 FQNEAQ. This CDR3 is CASSERTPGGAGKTGELFF. The CDR3 DNA reads TGTGCCAGCAGCGAAAGAACTCCAGGGGGCGCCGGAAAGACCGGGGAGCTGTTTTTT.

V usage is TRBV7-2 and J usage is TRBJ1-2; TRBD1 agrees at 7 bases. The J segment lost 3 bases and the V segment lost 0 bases, leaving 4 bases of the junction unmatched. This CDR3 has 15 residues. Germline loops: CDR1 SGHTA, CDR2 FQGNSA. In DNA form, the CDR3 reads TGTGCCAGCAGCTTAGCGATAGGGGGCGACTATGGCTACACCTTC. It specifies CASSLAIGGDYGYTF. Based on the CDR3 plus reference TRBV7-2 and TRBJ1-2, the full variable domain is GAGVSQSPSNKVTEKGKDVELRCDPISGHTALYWYRQSLGQGLEFLIYFQGNSAPDKSGLPSDRFSAERTGGSVSTLTIQRTQQEDSAVYLCASSLAIGGDYGYTFGSGTRLTVV.

The gene calls are TRBV6-5 and TRBJ2-5; 9 bases agree with TRBD1. This CDR3 is 15 amino acids long. Germline CDR1 MNHEY, CDR2 SVGAGI. Losses at the gene ends were 2 bases for V and 10 bases for J; bases not matched to a gene: 11. In DNA form, the CDR3 reads TGTGCCAGCAGTTACGGGTGGACAGGGGCCGGTGACCAGTACTTC. It yields the protein CASSYGWTGAGDQYF.

The chain recombines TRBV11-1 with TRBJ2-2; 7 positions agree with TRBD2. Germline CDR1 is SGHAT and CDR2 is FQDESV (reference sequence). V shed 6 bases, J shed 3 bases, and the junction held 10 bases outside the gene matches. CDR3 length equals 16 residues. The DNA for the CDR3 is TGTGCCAGCAGATTGCTCGGGGAGGGGCACACCGGGGAGCTGTTTTTT. Encoded protein: CASRLLGEGHTGELFF. The entire variable domain, with the rest obtained from reference TRBV11-1 and TRBJ2-2, is as follows: EAEVAQSPRYKITEKSQAVAFWCDPISGHATLYWYRQILGQGPELLVQFQDESVVDDSQLPKDRFSAERLKGVDSTLKIQPAELGDSAMYLCASRLLGEGHTGELFFGEGSRLTVL.

The rearrangement uses TRBV6-1 and TRBJ1-1; 11 bases agree with TRBD1. The germline V gene has CDR1 MNHNS and CDR2 SASEGT. V gave up 7 bases and J gave up 4 bases; unmatched junction bases: 11. The CDR3 covers 16 residues. The CDR3 DNA sequence: TGTGCCAGCAATGATCCGGGACAGGGGGGTGGCACTGAAGCTTTCTTT. Residues: CASNDPGQGGGTEAFF.

The chain joins TRBV5-1 to TRBJ2-5; 9 bases agree with TRBD1. The J call is in doubt because the DNA end fits TRBJ2-7 better. Per germline, CDR1 SGHRS and CDR2 YFSETQ. This CDR3 region has 15 residues. The CDR3 nucleotides read TGCGCCAGCAGCTTGAGGGGGGGACAGGGTTACGAGCAGTACTTC. Protein product: CASSLRGGQGYEQYF.

V gene TRBV19 combines with J gene TRBJ1-5, with TRBD1 matching over 9 bases. V shed 1 base, J shed 2 bases, and the junction held 3 bases outside the gene matches. The CDR3 loop spans 16 amino acids. The germline gives CDR1 LNHDA, CDR2 SQIVND (reference sequence). CDR3 coding DNA: TGTGCCAGTAGTATAGTTAGGACAGGGGGCAATCAGCCCCAGCATTTT. Encoded protein: CASSIVRTGGNQPQHF.

V usage is TRBV19 and J usage is TRBJ1-1, with 8 positions matching TRBD1. V lost 7 bases, J lost 2 bases, and 6 bases stayed unmatched. The CDR3 totals 14 residues. Germline values: CDR1 LNHDA, CDR2 SQIVND (reference sequence). In DNA, the CDR3 is TGTGCCAGTAAAAGGACAGGGATAAACACTGAAGCTTTCTTT. Translating gives CASKRTGINTEAFF.

V usage is TRBV7-6 and J usage is TRBJ1-3; D call uncertain. V was shortened by 2 bases and J by 0 bases, with 8 bases between the two germline ends. Germline CDR1 SGHVS, CDR2 FNYEAQ. There are 15 residues in the CDR3. CDR3 sequence (DNA): TGTGCCAGCAGCTTACGATCCAGCTCTGGAAACACCATATATTTT. It encodes CASSLRSSSGNTIYF.

This chain connects TRBV25-1 to TRBJ1-5; D is uncertain. This CDR3 region has 13 residues. Germline-derived CDR1 and CDR2 are MGHDK and SYGVNS. V gave up 6 bases and J gave up 3 bases, with 9 bases separating them. CDR3 in DNA: TGTGCCAGCAGGGGAGAGTACAATCAGCCCCAGCATTTT. It translates to CASRGEYNQPQHF. Full variable domain (outside the CDR3, taken from reference TRBV25-1 and TRBJ1-5): EADIYQTPRYLVIGTGKKITLECSQTMGHDKMYWYQQDPGMELHLIHYSYGVNSTEKGDLSSESTVSRIRTEHFPLTLESARPSHTSQYLCASRGEYNQPQHFGDGTRLSIL.

This chain links TRBV18 with TRBJ1-5, with D perhaps TRBD1 (6 bases). This CDR3 region has 14 residues. Trimming shortened V by 3 bases and J by 8 bases, and 14 bases separated the two germline ends. The germline gives CDR1 KGHSH, CDR2 LQKENI. CDR3 in amino acids: CASSPSWGREPQHF. As DNA, the CDR3 is TGTGCCAGCTCACCCTCCTGGGGGCGTGAGCCCCAGCATTTT.

The rearrangement links TRBV6-5 to TRBJ2-5; weak D call: TRBD1 (5 bases). Between the trimmed V and J ends, which lost 5 bases and 3 bases, there was a span of 13 bases. Germline CDR1 MNHEY, CDR2 SVGAGI. The CDR3 is 14 residues long. Written as DNA, the CDR3 is TGTGCCAGCAGTGGAACAGGCAGGAAAGAGACCCAGTACTTC. It codes for CASSGTGRKETQYF.

The chain combines TRBV28 with TRBJ2-3; 8 bases are shared with TRBD2. The length of the CDR3 is 14 residues. Trimming removed 6 bases from V and 9 bases from J; junction bases left unmatched: 11. Germline lookup yields CDR1 MDHEN and CDR2 SYDVKM. CDR3 in DNA: TGTGCCAGCAGGAACGGGGGGGCTGATCGAACGCAGTATTTT. Its protein is CASRNGGADRTQYF.

V gene TRBV5-8 combines with J gene TRBJ2-3; D unclear. Germline lookup yields CDR1 SGHTS and CDR2 YDEGEE. This CDR3 is built from 10 residues. V lost 6 bases to trimming and J lost 6 bases, with 5 bases between them. The CDR3 region has the DNA TGTGCCAGCATTTCGGATACGCAGTATTTT. Its translation: CASISDTQYF.

The chain carries TRBV4-1 and TRBJ1-5; tentatively, D is TRBD1 (6 bases). V lost 1 base and J lost 6, with 13 bases in between. Looked up from germline, CDR1 is MGHRA and CDR2 is YSYEKL. The CDR3 has 15 residues. The CDR3 DNA is TGCGCCAGCAGCCAAGGGGGAGGGGGGCCTCAGCCCCAGCATTTT. This translates into CASSQGGGGPQPQHF.

CDR3 protein: CASSLGIAGSTDTQYF. DNA of the CDR3: TGCGCCAGCAGCCTTGGAATAGCTGGCAGCACAGATACGCAGTATTTT. The chain carries TRBV4-3 and TRBJ2-3, with D hard to call. CDR3 length: 16 residues. Trimming removed 4 bases at V and 0 bases at J, with 14 bases between. CDR1 is LGHNA and CDR2 is YSLEER in the germline V gene.

In regard to this clone: This sample includes further DNA sequences coding for the same CDR3. The chain combines TRBV13 with TRBJ1-1; 8 nucleotides align to TRBD1. This CDR3 is built from 18 residues. V trimming: 5 bases; J trimming: 1 base; junction bases outside the gene matches: 15. Germline values: CDR1 PRHDT, CDR2 FYEKMQ (reference sequence). The CDR3 protein is CASSTMTGVGMSNTEAFF. In DNA form, the CDR3 reads TGTGCCAGCAGCACCATGACAGGGGTAGGAATGTCGAACACTGAAGCTTTCTTT. The entire variable domain, with the rest obtained from reference TRBV13 and TRBJ1-1, is as follows: AAGVIQSPRHLIKEKRETATLKCYPIPRHDTVYWYQQGPGQDPQFLISFYEKMQSDKGSIPDRFSAQQFSDYHSELNMSSLELGDSALYFCASSTMTGVGMSNTEAFFGQGTRLTVV.

In DNA, the CDR3 is TGTGCCAGCAAACCGGGACAGGGGTCCGGTCAGCCCCAGCATTTT. It encodes CASKPGQGSGQPQHF. The chain recombines TRBV28 with TRBJ1-5; 10 nucleotides line up with TRBD1. The trim removed 7 bases at V and 6 bases at J, leaving 9 bases unmatched. This CDR3 spans 15 amino acids. Germline CDR1 is MDHEN and CDR2 is SYDVKM.

This chain connects TRBV28 to TRBJ2-7; D not resolved. Germline CDR1 reads MDHEN; CDR2 reads SYDVKM. V gave up 3 bases and J gave up 3 bases, with 15 bases separating them. There are 15 residues in the CDR3. This CDR3 is CASSFGLSAFYEQYF. The CDR3 DNA follows: TGTGCCAGCAGTTTCGGCCTCAGCGCTTTCTACGAGCAGTACTTC. The full variable domain, its missing parts supplied by reference TRBV28 and TRBJ2-7, is DVKVTQSSRYLVKRTGEKVFLECVQDMDHENMFWYRQDPGLGLRLIYFSYDVKMKEKGDIPEGYSVSREKKERFSLILESASTNQTSMYLCASSFGLSAFYEQYFGPGTRLTVT.